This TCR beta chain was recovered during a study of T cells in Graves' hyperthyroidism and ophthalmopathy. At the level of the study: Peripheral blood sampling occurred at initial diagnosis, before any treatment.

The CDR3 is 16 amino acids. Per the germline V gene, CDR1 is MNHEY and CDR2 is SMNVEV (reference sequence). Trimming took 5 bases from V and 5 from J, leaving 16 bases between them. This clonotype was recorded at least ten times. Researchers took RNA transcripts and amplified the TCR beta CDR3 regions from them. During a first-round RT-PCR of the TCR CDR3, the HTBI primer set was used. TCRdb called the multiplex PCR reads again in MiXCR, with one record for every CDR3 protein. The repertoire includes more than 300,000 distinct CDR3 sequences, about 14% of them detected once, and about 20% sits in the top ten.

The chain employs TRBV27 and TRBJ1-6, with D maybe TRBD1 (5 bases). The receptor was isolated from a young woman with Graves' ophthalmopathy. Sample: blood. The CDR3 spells CASSGGVAGHNSPLHF. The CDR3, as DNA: TGTGCCAGCAGTGGTGGAGTTGCAGGGCATAATTCACCCCTCCACTTT.